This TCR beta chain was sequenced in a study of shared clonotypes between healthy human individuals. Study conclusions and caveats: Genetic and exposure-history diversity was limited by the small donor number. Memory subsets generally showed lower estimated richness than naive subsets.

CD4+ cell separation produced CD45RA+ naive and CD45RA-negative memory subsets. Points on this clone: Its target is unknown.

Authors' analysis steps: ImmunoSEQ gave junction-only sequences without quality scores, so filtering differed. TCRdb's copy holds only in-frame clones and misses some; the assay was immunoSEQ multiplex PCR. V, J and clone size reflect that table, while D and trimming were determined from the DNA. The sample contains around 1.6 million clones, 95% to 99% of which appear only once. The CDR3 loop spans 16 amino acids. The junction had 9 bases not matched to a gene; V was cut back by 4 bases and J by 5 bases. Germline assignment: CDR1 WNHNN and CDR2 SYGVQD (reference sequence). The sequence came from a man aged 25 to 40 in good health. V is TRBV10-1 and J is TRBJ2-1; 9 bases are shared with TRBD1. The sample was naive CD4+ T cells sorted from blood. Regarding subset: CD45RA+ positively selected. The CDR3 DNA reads TGCGCCAGCAGTGGATACGGGACAGGGCCCGACAATGAGCAGTTCTTC. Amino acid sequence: CASSGYGTGPDNEQFF.